This entry lists 28 T cell receptor beta chains sequenced from one sample in a study of blood T cell repertoires in COVID-19. Sequencing used immunoSEQ multiplex PCR; TCRdb keeps in-frame clones, though not all of them. Here the sample spans fewer than 250,000 clones, 83% being singletons. Material for sequencing was peripheral blood. The receptors shown here come from a woman aged 35 to 49 with active or convalescent COVID-19.

The chain employs TRBV11-2 and TRBJ1-4; D call uncertain. In germline, CDR1 is SGHAT, CDR2 FQNNGV. Between the trimmed V and J ends, which lost 5 bases and 2 bases, there was a span of 9 bases. The CDR3 is 14 amino acids. CDR3 nucleotide sequence: TGTGCCAGCAGCCTTGGCCCGACTAATGAAAAACTGTTTTTT. This gives the protein CASSLGPTNEKLFF.

The chain has TRBV3-1 (or the pseudogene TRBV3-2) and TRBJ1-5; tentatively, D is TRBD1 (6 bases). This CDR3 comprises 15 residues. Looked up from germline, CDR1 is LGHDT and CDR2 is YNNKEL (reference sequence). Trimming stripped 1 base from V and 4 bases from J, with 11 bases between. The CDR3 sequence: CASSQGTVQNQPQHF. CDR3 bases: TGTGCCAGCAGCCAAGGGACAGTTCAAAATCAGCCCCAGCATTTT.

The chain has TRBV12-5 and TRBJ1-1; D might be TRBD1 (6 bases). Trimming pared 9 bases from V and 4 bases from J, leaving 15 bases between. CDR3 length equals 13 residues. Germline V gives CDR1 LGHNT, CDR2 FRNRAP. This CDR3 reads CASRGQPGTEAFF. In nucleotides, the CDR3 is TGTGCTAGCAGGGGACAACCGGGCACTGAAGCTTTCTTT. The entire variable domain, with the rest obtained from reference TRBV12-5 and TRBJ1-1, is as follows: DARVTQTPRHKVTEMGQEVTMRCQPILGHNTVFWYRQTMMQGLELLAYFRNRAPLDDSGMPKDRFSAEMPDATLATLKIQPSEPRDSAVYFCASRGQPGTEAFFGQGTRLTVV.

The chain joins TRBV4-1 to TRBJ2-3; D not resolved. Germline CDR1 and CDR2: MGHRA and YSYEKL. The V end was cut by 0 bases, the J end by 0 bases, with 10 bases between. The CDR3 spans 16 residues. The CDR3 is CASSQEALPSTDTQYF. The CDR3 DNA reads TGCGCCAGCAGCCAAGAAGCACTTCCAAGCACAGATACGCAGTATTTT.

The genes are TRBV4-2 and TRBJ2-2; 14 nucleotides line up with TRBD2. Germline lookup yields CDR1 LGHNA and CDR2 YNFKEQ. Germline trimming cut 3 bases from V and 8 bases from J; bases unmatched to any gene: 5. The CDR3 has 16 amino acids. DNA of the CDR3: TGTGCCAGCAGCCACACCGGGACTAGCGGGAGAGGGGAGCTGTTTTTT. This encodes CASSHTGTSGRGELFF.

This clone has a single count. The genes are TRBV18 and TRBJ2-3; the match to TRBD2 covers 8 bases. J lost 2 bases, V lost 1 base, and 5 bases had no gene match. CDR1 is KGHSH and CDR2 is LQKENI in the germline V gene. The CDR3 extends over 16 amino acids. This chain's CDR3 is CASSPRVAGNTDTQYF. In nucleotides, the CDR3 is TGTGCCAGCTCACCACGGGTAGCGGGGAACACAGATACGCAGTATTTT.

This rearrangement joins TRBV7-6 to TRBJ2-7; D is perhaps TRBD2 (5 bases). CDR1 and CDR2 (germline): SGHVS, FNYEAQ. The V and J ends lost 1 base and 3 bases respectively, with 10 bases between them. The CDR3 covers 14 residues. In nucleotides, the CDR3 is TGTGCCAGCAGCTTAGATTTCGGAGGCTACGAGCAGTACTTC. This encodes CASSLDFGGYEQYF. Filled out from reference TRBV7-6 and TRBJ2-7, the complete variable domain reads GAGVSQSPRYKVTKRGQDVALRCDPISGHVSLYWYRQALGQGPEFLTYFNYEAQQDKSGLPNDRFSAERPEGSISTLTIQRTEQRDSAMYRCASSLDFGGYEQYFGPGTRLTVT.

This chain uses TRBV9 with TRBJ2-2; 7 positions agree with TRBD1. CDR1 is SGDLS and CDR2 is YYNGEE in the germline V gene. V lost 4 bases and J lost 4; bases outside the gene matches: 13. The CDR3 loop spans 17 amino acids. In nucleotides, the CDR3 is TGTGCCAGCAGCATGAGGTCCGGGACAGAGTTCACCGGGGAGCTGTTTTTT. Residues: CASSMRSGTEFTGELFF. The whole variable domain, remainder taken from reference TRBV9 and TRBJ2-2, is DSGVTQTPKHLITATGQRVTLRCSPRSGDLSVYWYQQSLDQGLQFLIQYYNGEERAKGNILERFSAQQFPDLHSELNLSSLELGDSALYFCASSMRSGTEFTGELFFGEGSRLTVL.

V and J are TRBV4-2 and TRBJ2-1, with D possibly being TRBD2 (5 bases). Trimming removed 0 bases at V and 10 bases at J, with 16 bases between. The germline V gene has CDR1 LGHNA and CDR2 YNFKEQ. This CDR3 region has 15 residues. The CDR3 is CASSQEPVAGYEQFF. CDR3 DNA: TGTGCCAGCAGCCAAGAACCCGTGGCGGGCTACGAGCAGTTCTTC.

This rearrangement joins TRBV3-1 (or the pseudogene TRBV3-2) to TRBJ2-1; 8 bases map to TRBD2. Germline assignment: CDR1 LGHDT and CDR2 YNNKEL (reference sequence). With V trimmed by 2 bases and J by 3 bases, 12 bases remained unmatched. The CDR3 consists of 18 residues. CDR3 sequence: CASSQNFGAGADYNEQFF. The DNA of the CDR3 is TGTGCCAGCAGCCAAAACTTCGGAGCGGGAGCCGACTACAATGAGCAGTTCTTC.

The gene calls are TRBV6-5 and TRBJ2-3; no reliable D call. The germline CDR1 and CDR2 sequences are MNHEY and SVGAGI. The CDR3 is 14 residues long. Trimming pared 6 bases from V and 2 bases from J, leaving 12 bases between. The CDR3 sequence is CASSRLDPTDTQYF. DNA of the CDR3: TGTGCCAGCAGCCGCCTAGACCCCACAGATACGCAGTATTTT.

In regard to this clone: This sample also contains other DNA sequences that code for the same CDR3. The chain uses TRBV12-3 or TRBV12-4 and TRBJ1-1; D remains ambiguous. V gave up 3 bases and J gave up 8 bases, with 7 bases separating them. This CDR3 is 11 amino acids long. The CDR3 region has the DNA TGTGCCAGCAGTTTGCGGGGAGAAGCTTTCTTT. It codes for CASSLRGEAFF.

J is TRBJ1-5 and V is TRBV5-8; D not resolved. V lost 4 bases and J lost 2, with 13 bases in between. The germline gives CDR1 SGHTS, CDR2 YDEGEE. This CDR3 is 15 amino acids long. The CDR3 nucleotides read TGTGCCAGCAGCCCAATTTACAGTGGCAATCAGCCCCAGCATTTT. This sequence encodes CASSPIYSGNQPQHF.

A note on this clone: In the same sample, other DNA sequences code for this CDR3. The chain couples TRBV7-9 to TRBJ1-5, with 9 bases that match TRBD1. The germline gives CDR1 SEHNR, CDR2 FQNEAQ (reference sequence). Unmatched junction bases numbered 4, after V lost 5 bases and J lost 5 bases. This CDR3 is 14 amino acids long. The CDR3 bases are TGTGCCAGCAGCCAACGACAGGGGGATCAGCCCCAGCATTTT. This sequence encodes CASSQRQGDQPQHF.

The chain combines TRBV25-1 with TRBJ2-6; 7 nucleotides agree with TRBD2. Germline V gene sequence: CDR1 MGHDK, CDR2 SYGVNS. The CDR3 sequence is 18 residues long. J was trimmed by 2 bases and V by 1 base; bases with no gene match: 8. As DNA, the CDR3 is TGTGCCAGCAGTGAATTAGGACTAGGACGAACTGGGGCCAACGTCCTGACTTTC. It yields the protein CASSELGLGRTGANVLTF.

The rearrangement links TRBV11-1 to TRBJ2-1, with unresolved D. CDR3 size: 12 residues. V was trimmed by 2 bases and J by 8 bases, leaving 7 bases between them. Germline CDR1 and CDR2: SGHAT and FQDESV (reference sequence). This chain's CDR3 is CASSLSSYEQFF. The CDR3 coding sequence is TGTGCCAGCAGCTTATCTAGTTATGAGCAGTTCTTC.

V gene TRBV11-3 combines with J gene TRBJ1-6; the D is unclear. V lost 0 bases and J 7 bases, leaving 4 bases between the germline ends. This CDR3 contains 13 residues. Germline lookup yields CDR1 SGHNT and CDR2 YENEEA. The CDR3 region is CASSLDQNSPLHF. Here the CDR3 DNA reads TGTGCCAGCAGCTTAGACCAAAATTCACCCCTCCACTTT. Using reference TRBV11-3 and TRBJ1-6 for the parts outside the CDR3, the full variable domain is EAGVVQSPRYKIIEKKQPVAFWCNPISGHNTLYWYLQNLGQGPELLIRYENEEAVDDSQLPKDRFSAERLKGVDSTLKIQPAELGDSAVYLCASSLDQNSPLHFGNGTRLTVT.

V gene TRBV12-5 combines with J gene TRBJ2-7; weak D call: TRBD1 (6 bases). The CDR3 covers 11 residues. Germline V gene sequence: CDR1 LGHNT, CDR2 FRNRAP. The germline V and J ends were trimmed by 9 bases and 7 bases, with 13 bases remaining between them. The CDR3 is CASETGREQYF. The CDR3 nucleotides read TGTGCTAGCGAAACAGGGCGGGAGCAGTACTTC.

The chain joins TRBV30 to TRBJ2-6; tentatively, D is TRBD1 (6 bases). Trimming left V 3 bases short and J 11 bases short, with 14 bases between. The germline CDR1 and CDR2 sequences are GTSNPN and SVGIG (reference sequence). This CDR3 is built from 13 residues. DNA for the CDR3: TGTGCCTGGAGCGAGGACAGTTCTGACGTCCTGACTTTC. Translated, it gives CAWSEDSSDVLTF.

This clone was observed once. The rearrangement links TRBV10-3 to TRBJ1-1; tentatively, D is TRBD1 (6 bases). The V gene lost 0 bases and the J gene lost 2 bases, with 10 bases spanning the gap. The germline V gene encodes CDR1 ENHRY and CDR2 SYGVKD. The CDR3 runs 15 residues. CDR3 protein: CAISESGTSNTEAFF. In DNA form, the CDR3 reads TGTGCCATCAGTGAGTCCGGGACATCAAACACTGAAGCTTTCTTT.

The chain uses TRBV24-1 and TRBJ2-3; 8 bases fit TRBD2. The CDR3 contains 15 residues. In germline, CDR1 is KGHDR, CDR2 SFDVKD. V lost 5 bases and J lost 0; bases outside the gene matches: 3. The CDR3 region is CATSVTSESTDTQYF. The CDR3 bases are TGTGCCACCAGTGTGACTAGCGAAAGCACAGATACGCAGTATTTT.

This clone came up a few times. This chain uses TRBV6-1 with TRBJ1-3, with 8 positions matching TRBD1. CDR1 is MNHNS and CDR2 is SASEGT in the germline V gene. The CDR3 is made up of 13 amino acids. Unmatched junction bases numbered 3, after V lost 7 bases and J lost 4 bases. CDR3 loop: CASNGDRGNTIYF. The CDR3 coding sequence is TGTGCCAGCAATGGGGACAGGGGAAACACCATATATTTT.

The genes are TRBV28 and TRBJ1-5, with 8 bases identical to TRBD1. CDR1 is MDHEN, CDR2 SYDVKM, per germline. The ends lost 7 bases at V and 3 bases at J; junction bases unmatched: 8. The length of the CDR3 is 15 residues. The CDR3 bases are TGTGCCAGCACCCTCCTGGACAGGGACAATCAGCCCCAGCATTTT. Amino acids: CASTLLDRDNQPQHF.

This clone was seen a handful of times. In nucleotides, the CDR3 is TGTGCCTGGGGTGGGATCGGGGTTACCACCGGGGAGCTGTTTTTT. Protein: CAWGGIGVTTGELFF. The chain links TRBV30 to TRBJ2-2, with TRBD2 as a possible D gene (5 bases). This CDR3 spans 15 amino acids. Germline V gene sequence: CDR1 GTSNPN, CDR2 SVGIG (reference sequence). Trimming left V 5 bases short and J 4 bases short, with 17 bases between.

The chain recombines TRBV5-4 with TRBJ2-5, with 9 nucleotides matching TRBD1. Germline V gene lookup returns CDR1 SGHNT and CDR2 YYREEE (reference sequence). This CDR3 contains 15 residues. After removal of 7 bases from V and 2 bases from J, the junction contained 9 bases not matched to a gene. CDR3 DNA sequence: TGTGCCAGCTCCCAACAGGGGGCAAATCAAGAGACCCAGTACTTC. It is translated as CASSQQGANQETQYF.

The J gene is TRBJ2-2, the V gene TRBV7-9; D is perhaps TRBD1 (6 bases). Trimming cost V 5 bases and J 9 bases, with 19 bases left between them. In germline, CDR1 is SEHNR, CDR2 FQNEAQ (reference sequence). The length of the CDR3 is 15 residues. The CDR3 loop is CASSVTGLGSRELFF. In nucleotides, the CDR3 is TGTGCCAGCAGCGTAACAGGGTTGGGTAGCCGGGAGCTGTTTTTT.

This clone has only a few counts. One end of the junction does not line up with germline, which may come from a read error. The chain links TRBV10-3 to TRBJ1-2; 11 bases are a match to TRBD1. CDR3 length: 15 amino acids. Per germline, CDR1 ENHRY and CDR2 SYGVKD. The CDR3 reads CAISGEGQGANGYTF. The CDR3 DNA is TGTGCCATAAGTGGAGAAGGACAGGGGGCGAATGGCTACACCTTC.

This clone was seen more than once but under ten times. The chain recombines TRBV19 with TRBJ1-2; 9 nucleotides line up with TRBD1. The germline gives CDR1 LNHDA, CDR2 SQIVND (reference sequence). Trimming cost V 5 bases and J 4 bases; bases outside gene matches: 5. The CDR3 extends over 14 amino acids. In DNA form, the CDR3 reads TGTGCCAGTAGTGGGGGACAGGGTCGCTATGGCTACACCTTC. Amino acid sequence: CASSGGQGRYGYTF.